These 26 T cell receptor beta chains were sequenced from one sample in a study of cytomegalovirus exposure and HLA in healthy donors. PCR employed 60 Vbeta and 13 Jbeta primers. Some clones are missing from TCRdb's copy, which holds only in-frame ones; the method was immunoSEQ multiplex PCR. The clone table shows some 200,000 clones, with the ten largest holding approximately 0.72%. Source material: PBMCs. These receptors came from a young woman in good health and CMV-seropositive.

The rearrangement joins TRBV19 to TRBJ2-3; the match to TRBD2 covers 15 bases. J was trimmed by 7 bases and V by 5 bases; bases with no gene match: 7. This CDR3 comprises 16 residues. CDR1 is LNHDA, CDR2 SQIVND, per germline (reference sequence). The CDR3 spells CASSPRTSGGVNTQYF. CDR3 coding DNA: TGTGCCAGTAGTCCAAGGACTAGCGGGGGGGTAAATACGCAGTATTTT.

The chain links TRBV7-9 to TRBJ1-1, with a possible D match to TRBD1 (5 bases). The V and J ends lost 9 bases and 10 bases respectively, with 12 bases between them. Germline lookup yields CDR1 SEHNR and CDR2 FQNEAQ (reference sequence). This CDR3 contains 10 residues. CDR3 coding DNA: TGTGCCAGTGGGCGGGGGGGAGCTTTCTTT. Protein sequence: CASGRGGAFF.

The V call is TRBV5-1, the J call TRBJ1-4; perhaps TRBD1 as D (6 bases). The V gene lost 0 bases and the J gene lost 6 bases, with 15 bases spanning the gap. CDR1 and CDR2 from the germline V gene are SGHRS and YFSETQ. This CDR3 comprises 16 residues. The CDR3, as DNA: TGCGCCAGCAGCTTGGTAGCCGTGACAGGTGATGAAAAACTGTTTTTT. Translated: CASSLVAVTGDEKLFF.

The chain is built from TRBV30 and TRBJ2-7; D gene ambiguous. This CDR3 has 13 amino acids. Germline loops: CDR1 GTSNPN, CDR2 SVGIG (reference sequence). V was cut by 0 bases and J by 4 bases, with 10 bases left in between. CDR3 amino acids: CAWSVSRLYEQYF. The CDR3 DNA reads TGTGCCTGGAGTGTAAGCAGGCTGTACGAGCAGTACTTC.

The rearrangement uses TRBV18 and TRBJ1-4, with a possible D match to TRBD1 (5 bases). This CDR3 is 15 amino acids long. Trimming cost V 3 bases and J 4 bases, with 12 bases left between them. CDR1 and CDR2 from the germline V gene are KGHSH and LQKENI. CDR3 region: CASSPGGKLNEKLFF. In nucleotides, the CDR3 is TGTGCCAGCTCACCCGGGGGGAAGCTTAATGAAAAACTGTTTTTT.

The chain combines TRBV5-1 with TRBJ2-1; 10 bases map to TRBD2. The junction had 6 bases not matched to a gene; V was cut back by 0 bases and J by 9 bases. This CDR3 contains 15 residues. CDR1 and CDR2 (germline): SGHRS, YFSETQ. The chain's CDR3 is CASSLGSSGGGEQFF. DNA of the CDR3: TGCGCCAGCAGCTTGGGGTCTAGCGGGGGTGGTGAGCAGTTCTTC. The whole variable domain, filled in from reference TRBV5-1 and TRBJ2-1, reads KAGVTQTPRYLIKTRGQQVTLSCSPISGHRSVSWYQQTPGQGLQFLFEYFSETQRNKGNFPGRFSGRQFSNSRSEMNVSTLELGDSALYLCASSLGSSGGGEQFFGPGTRLTVL.

The CDR3 sequence is CASSRQINQPQHF. In DNA, the CDR3 is TGTGCCAGCAGCCGACAGATTAATCAGCCCCAGCATTTT. The J gene is TRBJ1-5, the V gene TRBV6-5; a weak D match, TRBD1 (5 bases). Trimming removed 6 bases from V and 4 bases from J, with 10 bases in between. The CDR3 length is 13 residues. From germline, CDR1 is MNHEY and CDR2 SVGAGI.

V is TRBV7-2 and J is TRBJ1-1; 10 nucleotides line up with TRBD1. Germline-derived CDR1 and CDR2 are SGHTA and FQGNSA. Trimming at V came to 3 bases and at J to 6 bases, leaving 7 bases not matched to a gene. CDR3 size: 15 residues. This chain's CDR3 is CASSFSPDRGAEAFF. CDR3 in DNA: TGTGCCAGCAGCTTTTCCCCGGACAGGGGGGCTGAAGCTTTCTTT.

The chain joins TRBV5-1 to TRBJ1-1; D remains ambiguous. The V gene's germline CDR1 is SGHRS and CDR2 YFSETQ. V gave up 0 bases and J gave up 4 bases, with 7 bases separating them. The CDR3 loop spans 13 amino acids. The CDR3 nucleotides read TGCGCCAGCAGCTTGGAACAGTCCACTGAAGCTTTCTTT. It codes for CASSLEQSTEAFF.

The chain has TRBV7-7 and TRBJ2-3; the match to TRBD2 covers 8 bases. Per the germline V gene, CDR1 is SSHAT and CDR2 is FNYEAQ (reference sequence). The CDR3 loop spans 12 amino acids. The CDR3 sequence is CDPRGGTDTQYF. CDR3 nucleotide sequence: TGTGACCCGCGGGGGGGCACAGATACGCAGTATTTT. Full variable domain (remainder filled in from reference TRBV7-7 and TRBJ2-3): GAGVSQSPRYKVTKRGQDVTLRCDPISSHATLYWYQQALGQGPEFLTYFNYEAQPDKSGLPSDRFSAERPEGSISTLTIQRTEQRDSAMYRCDPRGGTDTQYFGPGTRLTVL.

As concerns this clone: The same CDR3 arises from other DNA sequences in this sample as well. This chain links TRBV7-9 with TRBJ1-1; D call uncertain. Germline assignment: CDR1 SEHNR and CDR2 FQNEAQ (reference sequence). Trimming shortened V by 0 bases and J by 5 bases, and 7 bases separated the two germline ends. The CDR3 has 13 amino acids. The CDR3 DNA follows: TGTGCCAGCAGCTTAGCGTCGGGTACTGAAGCTTTCTTT. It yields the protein CASSLASGTEAFF. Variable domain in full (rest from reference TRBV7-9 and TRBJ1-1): DTGVSQNPRHKITKRGQNVTFRCDPISEHNRLYWYRQTLGQGPEFLTYFQNEAQLEKSRLLSDRFSAERPKGSFSTLEIQRTEQGDSAMYLCASSLASGTEAFFGQGTRLTVV.

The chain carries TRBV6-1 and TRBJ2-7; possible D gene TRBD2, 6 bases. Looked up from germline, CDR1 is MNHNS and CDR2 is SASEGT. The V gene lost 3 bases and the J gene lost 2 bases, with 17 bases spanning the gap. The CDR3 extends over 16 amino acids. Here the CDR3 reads CASSEGTAGPAYEQYF. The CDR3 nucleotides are TGTGCCAGCAGTGAGGGGACTGCAGGGCCCGCCTACGAGCAGTACTTC.

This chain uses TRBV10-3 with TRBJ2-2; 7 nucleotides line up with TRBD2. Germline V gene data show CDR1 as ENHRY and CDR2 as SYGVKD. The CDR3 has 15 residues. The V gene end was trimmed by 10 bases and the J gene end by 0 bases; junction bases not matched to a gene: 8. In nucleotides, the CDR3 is TGTGCCACCAAGGGCCTAGCGGCGAACACCGGGGAGCTGTTTTTT. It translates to CATKGLAANTGELFF.

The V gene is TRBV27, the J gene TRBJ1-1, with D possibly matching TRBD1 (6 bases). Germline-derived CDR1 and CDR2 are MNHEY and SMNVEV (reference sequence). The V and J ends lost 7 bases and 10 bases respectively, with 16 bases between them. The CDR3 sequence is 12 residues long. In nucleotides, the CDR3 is TGTGCCAGCATCCCTCGGGGGGGCGGAGCTTTCTTT. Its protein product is CASIPRGGGAFF.

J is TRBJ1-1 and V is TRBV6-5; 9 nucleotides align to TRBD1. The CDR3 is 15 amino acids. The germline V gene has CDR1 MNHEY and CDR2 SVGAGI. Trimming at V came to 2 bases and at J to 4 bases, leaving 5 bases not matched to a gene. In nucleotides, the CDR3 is TGTGCCAGCAGTTACGCGACAGGGGGGACCACTGAAGCTTTCTTT. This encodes CASSYATGGTTEAFF.

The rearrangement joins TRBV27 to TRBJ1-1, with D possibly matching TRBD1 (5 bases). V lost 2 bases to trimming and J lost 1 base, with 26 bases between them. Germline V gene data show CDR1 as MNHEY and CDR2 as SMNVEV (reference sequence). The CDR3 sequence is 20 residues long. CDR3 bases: TGTGCCAGCAGTTTACCGTTTTTGAGAAACGGGCAGGGTTCGAACACTGAAGCTTTCTTT. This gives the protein CASSLPFLRNGQGSNTEAFF.

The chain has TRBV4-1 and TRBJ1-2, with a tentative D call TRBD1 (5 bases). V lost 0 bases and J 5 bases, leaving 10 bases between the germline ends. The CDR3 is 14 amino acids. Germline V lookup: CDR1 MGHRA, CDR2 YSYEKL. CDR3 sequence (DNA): TGCGCCAGCAGCCAAGACCGGACACCTTATGGCTACACCTTC. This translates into CASSQDRTPYGYTF.

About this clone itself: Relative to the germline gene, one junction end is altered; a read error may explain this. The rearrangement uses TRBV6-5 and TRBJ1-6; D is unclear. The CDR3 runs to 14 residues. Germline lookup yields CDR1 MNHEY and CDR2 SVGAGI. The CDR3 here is CASTYGRRNSPLHF. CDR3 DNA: TGTGCCAGCACTTACGGGAGGCGTAATTCACCCCTCCACTTT.

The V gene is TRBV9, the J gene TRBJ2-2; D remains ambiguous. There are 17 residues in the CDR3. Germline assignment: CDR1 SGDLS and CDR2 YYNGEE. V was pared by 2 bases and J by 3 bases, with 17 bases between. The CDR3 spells CASSVYPTGFHTGELFF. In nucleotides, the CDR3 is TGTGCCAGCAGCGTTTACCCCACCGGGTTCCACACCGGGGAGCTGTTTTTT.

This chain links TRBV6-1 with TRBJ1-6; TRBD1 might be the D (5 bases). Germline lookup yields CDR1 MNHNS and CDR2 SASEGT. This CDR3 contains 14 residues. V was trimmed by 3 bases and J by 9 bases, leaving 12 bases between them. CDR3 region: CASSEINGGSPLHF. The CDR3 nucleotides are TGTGCCAGCAGTGAGATTAACGGGGGTTCACCCCTCCACTTT.

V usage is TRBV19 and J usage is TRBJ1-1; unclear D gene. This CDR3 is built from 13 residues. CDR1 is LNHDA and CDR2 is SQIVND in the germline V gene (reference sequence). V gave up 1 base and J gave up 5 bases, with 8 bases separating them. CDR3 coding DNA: TGTGCCAGTAGTATAGTTCTCGGGACTGAAGCTTTCTTT. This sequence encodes CASSIVLGTEAFF.

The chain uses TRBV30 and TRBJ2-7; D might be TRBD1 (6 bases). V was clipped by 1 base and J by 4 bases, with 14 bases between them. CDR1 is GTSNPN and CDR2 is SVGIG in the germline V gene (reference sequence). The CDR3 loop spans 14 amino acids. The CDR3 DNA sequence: TGTGCCTGGAGTGGCAAACAGGGACCTTACGAGCAGTACTTC. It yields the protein CAWSGKQGPYEQYF. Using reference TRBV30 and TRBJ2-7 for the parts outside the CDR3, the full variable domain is SQTIHQWPATLVQPVGSPLSLECTVEGTSNPNLYWYRQAAGRGLQLLFYSVGIGQISSEVPQNLSASRPQDRQFILSSKKLLLSDSGFYLCAWSGKQGPYEQYFGPGTRLTVT.

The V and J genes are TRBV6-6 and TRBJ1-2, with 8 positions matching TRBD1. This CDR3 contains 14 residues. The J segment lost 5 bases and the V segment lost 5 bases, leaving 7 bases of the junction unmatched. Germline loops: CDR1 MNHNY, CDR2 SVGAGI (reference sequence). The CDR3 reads CASSPQGAPYGYTF. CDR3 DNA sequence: TGTGCCAGCAGTCCCCAGGGGGCGCCGTATGGCTACACCTTC.

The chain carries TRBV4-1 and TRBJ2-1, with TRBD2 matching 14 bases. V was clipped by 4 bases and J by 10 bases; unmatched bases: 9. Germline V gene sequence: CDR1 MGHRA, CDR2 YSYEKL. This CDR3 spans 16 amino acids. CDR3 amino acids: CASSLEGLAGEREQFF. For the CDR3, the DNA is TGCGCCAGCAGCCTCGAGGGACTAGCGGGAGAGAGGGAGCAGTTCTTC.

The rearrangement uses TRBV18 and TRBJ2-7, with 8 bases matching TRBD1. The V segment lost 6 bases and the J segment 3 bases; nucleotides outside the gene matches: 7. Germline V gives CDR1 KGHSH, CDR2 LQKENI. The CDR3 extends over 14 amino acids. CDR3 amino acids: CASSPRDRSYEQYF. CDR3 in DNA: TGTGCCAGCTCGCCCCGGGACAGGAGCTACGAGCAGTACTTC.

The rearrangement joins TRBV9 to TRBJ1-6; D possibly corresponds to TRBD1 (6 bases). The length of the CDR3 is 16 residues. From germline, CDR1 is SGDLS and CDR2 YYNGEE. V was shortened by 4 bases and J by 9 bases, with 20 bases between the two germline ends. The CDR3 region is CASSTSPQGLGSPLHF. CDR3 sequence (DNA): TGTGCCAGCAGCACCTCCCCCCAGGGGTTGGGTTCACCCCTCCACTTT.